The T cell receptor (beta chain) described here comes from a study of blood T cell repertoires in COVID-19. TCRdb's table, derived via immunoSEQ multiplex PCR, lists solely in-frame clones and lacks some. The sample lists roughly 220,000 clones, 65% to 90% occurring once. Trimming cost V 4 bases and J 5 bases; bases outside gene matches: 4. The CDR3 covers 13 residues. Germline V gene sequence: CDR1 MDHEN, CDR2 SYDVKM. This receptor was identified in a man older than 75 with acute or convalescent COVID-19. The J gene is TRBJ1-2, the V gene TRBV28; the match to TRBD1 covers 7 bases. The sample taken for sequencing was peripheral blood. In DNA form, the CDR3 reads TGTGCCAGCAGTTCTGGACAGGAATATGGCTACACCTTC. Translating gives CASSSGQEYGYTF.